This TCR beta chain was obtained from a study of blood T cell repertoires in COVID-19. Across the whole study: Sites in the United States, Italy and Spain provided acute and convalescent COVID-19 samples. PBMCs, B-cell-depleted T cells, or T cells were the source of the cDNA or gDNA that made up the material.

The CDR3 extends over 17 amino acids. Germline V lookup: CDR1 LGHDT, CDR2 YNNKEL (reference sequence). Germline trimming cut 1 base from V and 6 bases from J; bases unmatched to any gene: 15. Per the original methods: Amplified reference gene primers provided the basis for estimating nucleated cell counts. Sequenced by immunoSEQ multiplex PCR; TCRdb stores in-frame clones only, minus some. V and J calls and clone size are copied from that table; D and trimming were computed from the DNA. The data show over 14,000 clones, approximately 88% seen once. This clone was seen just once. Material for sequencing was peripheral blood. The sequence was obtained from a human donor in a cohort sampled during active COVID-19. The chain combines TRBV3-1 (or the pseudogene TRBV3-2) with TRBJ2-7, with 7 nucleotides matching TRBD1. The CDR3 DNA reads TGTGCCAGCAGCCAAGCCGACAGGGAAAGAATAAAGCGCGAGCAGTACTTC. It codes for CASSQADRERIKREQYF.